The 25 T cell receptor beta chains presented below share a single source sample, sequenced in a study of beta chain features in type 1 diabetes. Sequencing targeted expressed TCRB transcripts, as all isolated RNA had been reverse transcribed. Profiled with immunoSEQ multiplex PCR; TCRdb holds only in-frame clones, not every one. The table records around 150,000 clones, about 8.1% of them present only once. The sequencing sample was made of central memory CD4+ T cells from blood. The receptors stem from a young man in good health.

This clone was seen only a few times. The chain recombines TRBV4-1 with TRBJ2-3; TRBD2 might be the D (5 bases). The V gene lost 1 base and the J gene lost 5 bases, with 13 bases spanning the gap. The CDR3 spans 15 residues. CDR1 MGHRA and CDR2 YSYEKL come from the germline V gene. CDR3 in amino acids: CASSQGGYERDTQYF. Written as DNA, the CDR3 is TGCGCCAGCAGCCAAGGAGGGTATGAGAGAGATACGCAGTATTTT.

A few counts support this clone. The genes are TRBV7-2 and TRBJ1-1; D not resolved. V dropped 5 bases and J dropped 4 bases, with 11 bases sitting between them. Germline V gives CDR1 SGHTA, CDR2 FQGNSA. The CDR3 loop spans 13 amino acids. CDR3 nucleotides: TGTGCCAGCAGCCCTGGCCGGGTCACTGAAGCTTTCTTT. Translation: CASSPGRVTEAFF.

J is TRBJ1-1 and V is TRBV9; D gene ambiguous. V lost 0 bases and J 0 bases, leaving 3 bases between the germline ends. Per the germline V gene, CDR1 is SGDLS and CDR2 is YYNGEE. This CDR3 has 13 amino acids. In DNA, the CDR3 is TGTGCCAGCAGCGTAGTATTGAACACTGAAGCTTTCTTT. Protein: CASSVVLNTEAFF.

The chain couples TRBV28 to TRBJ2-1; D call uncertain. Trimming removed 4 bases at V and 0 bases at J, with 13 bases between. From germline, CDR1 is MDHEN and CDR2 SYDVKM. The CDR3 spans 16 residues. CDR3 region: CASSSHEASSYNEQFF. The CDR3 DNA follows: TGTGCCAGCAGTTCTCATGAGGCGAGCTCCTACAATGAGCAGTTCTTC.

This rearrangement joins TRBV25-1 to TRBJ2-4; D is possibly TRBD2 (5 bases). The V gene's germline CDR1 is MGHDK and CDR2 SYGVNS. The germline V and J ends were trimmed by 4 bases and 8 bases, with 15 bases remaining between them. This CDR3 contains 14 residues. The CDR3 spells CASSAPRAADIQYF. CDR3 coding DNA: TGTGCCAGCAGTGCTCCGAGAGCGGCGGACATTCAGTACTTC.

This clone was counted a few times. V and J are TRBV5-4 and TRBJ2-2; TRBD2 aligns across 7 bases. In germline, CDR1 is SGHNT, CDR2 YYREEE (reference sequence). This CDR3 spans 16 amino acids. Trimming took 6 bases from V and 6 from J; bases not matched to a gene: 14. The CDR3 loop is CASTVLEGGPAGELFF. The DNA for the CDR3 is TGTGCCAGCACCGTTCTGGAGGGAGGGCCTGCCGGGGAGCTGTTTTTT.

The rearrangement joins TRBV11-2 to TRBJ2-2; 10 bases map to TRBD2. The CDR3 runs to 15 residues. V shed 5 bases and J 7 bases; nucleotides not matched to a gene: 7. Germline V lookup: CDR1 SGHAT, CDR2 FQNNGV. CDR3 amino acids: CASSLSGGVSGELFF. The CDR3 region has the DNA TGTGCCAGCAGCCTAAGCGGGGGGGTGAGCGGGGAGCTGTTTTTT.

The genes are TRBV11-2 and TRBJ1-4, with D tentatively TRBD1 (5 bases). The length of the CDR3 is 15 residues. Deletions cut 5 bases from V and 7 bases from J, with 17 bases between. Per the germline V gene, CDR1 is SGHAT and CDR2 is FQNNGV. For the CDR3, the DNA is TGTGCCAGCAGCCCGAGCGGAGGGGACGGTGAAAAACTGTTTTTT. It codes for CASSPSGGDGEKLFF. The full variable domain, in which reference TRBV11-2 and TRBJ1-4 provide the parts outside the CDR3, is EAGVAQSPRYKIIEKRQSVAFWCNPISGHATLYWYQQILGQGPKLLIQFQNNGVVDDSQLPKDRFSAERLKGVDSTLKIQPAKLEDSAVYLCASSPSGGDGEKLFFGSGTQLSVL.

The sample holds a few counts of this clone. The V and J genes are TRBV7-9 and TRBJ2-3; possibly TRBD1 for D (5 bases). V was clipped by 5 bases and J by 2 bases, with 17 bases between them. This CDR3 contains 16 residues. Germline CDR1 SEHNR, CDR2 FQNEAQ (reference sequence). In DNA form, the CDR3 reads TGTGCCAGCAGCCACAGGACGGCTGAAACCACAGATACGCAGTATTTT. Protein: CASSHRTAETTDTQYF.

There are a few counts of this clone. This chain connects TRBV11-1 to TRBJ2-6, with D perhaps matching TRBD1 (6 bases). Germline V gives CDR1 SGHAT, CDR2 FQDESV (reference sequence). This CDR3 has 17 amino acids. Trimming took 5 bases from V and 0 from J, leaving 14 bases between them. This CDR3 reads CASSRGGRGSGANVLTF. Written as DNA, the CDR3 is TGTGCCAGCAGCCGAGGAGGCAGGGGCTCTGGGGCCAACGTCCTGACTTTC.

V usage is TRBV4-3 and J usage is TRBJ2-1; D is uncertain. V lost 4 bases and J 0 bases, leaving 7 bases between the germline ends. The length of the CDR3 is 14 residues. Per the germline V gene, CDR1 is LGHNA and CDR2 is YSLEER. The CDR3 here is CASSPSGSYNEQFF. The CDR3 DNA reads TGCGCCAGCAGCCCTTCGGGCTCCTACAATGAGCAGTTCTTC.

The chain links TRBV7-9 to TRBJ1-1; D is ambiguous. V shed 1 base and J shed 6 bases, with 12 bases lying between them. The germline V gene encodes CDR1 SEHNR and CDR2 FQNEAQ (reference sequence). The CDR3 is 14 residues long. CDR3 coding DNA: TGTGCCAGCAGCTTAGAGGCTAGGATAGCTGAAGCTTTCTTT. Protein: CASSLEARIAEAFF.

This sequence joins TRBV7-2 and TRBJ2-7; 7 bases are a match to TRBD1. The CDR3 runs to 19 residues. The junction had 16 bases not matched to a gene; V was cut back by 1 base and J by 1 base. From germline, CDR1 is SGHTA and CDR2 FQGNSA. For the CDR3, the DNA is TGTGCCAGCAGCTTAGGGGACAGACAAAGATGGTTAGATTCCTACGAGCAGTACTTC. Its protein product is CASSLGDRQRWLDSYEQYF.

The chain is built from TRBV18 and TRBJ1-5, with D possibly being TRBD1 (5 bases). The germline V gene encodes CDR1 KGHSH and CDR2 LQKENI. Trimming took 6 bases from V and 11 from J, leaving 17 bases between them. The CDR3 has 13 amino acids. The CDR3 region is CASSRDVGGTQHF. The CDR3 coding sequence is TGTGCCAGCTCCAGGGACGTGGGAGGGACCCAGCATTTT.

The V and J genes are TRBV5-1 and TRBJ2-1, with TRBD2 matching 14 bases. The trim removed 4 bases at V and 2 bases at J, leaving 2 bases unmatched. This CDR3 is 16 amino acids long. The germline gives CDR1 SGHRS, CDR2 YFSETQ. For the CDR3, the DNA is TGCGCCAGCAGCACGGGACTAGCGGGGGCCTACAATGAGCAGTTCTTC. It is translated as CASSTGLAGAYNEQFF.

This clone was recorded a few times. The chain recombines TRBV6-5 with TRBJ2-7; a weak D match, TRBD2 (6 bases). This CDR3 is 13 amino acids long. Trimming left V 8 bases short and J 2 bases short, with 13 bases between. CDR1 is MNHEY and CDR2 is SVGAGI in the germline V gene. The DNA for the CDR3 is TGTGCCAGCCTCTCCGGGGGAACCTACGAGCAGTACTTC. This codes for CASLSGGTYEQYF.

This clone was seen more than once but under ten times. Its ends do not fully match the called genes, so a read error is possible. This chain uses TRBV18 with TRBJ1-2; D is uncertain. CDR1 is KGHSH, CDR2 LQKENI, per germline. The CDR3 consists of 15 residues. CDR3 sequence: CASSPQWRELYGYTF. In nucleotides, the CDR3 is TGTGCCAGCTCCCCACAGTGGCGGGAGTTATATGGCTACACCTTC.

The table lists this clone with many counts. The chain combines TRBV13 with TRBJ2-7, with 9 bases fitting TRBD2. The CDR3 extends over 18 amino acids. V shed 3 bases and J 6 bases; nucleotides not matched to a gene: 18. Germline V CDR1 and CDR2: PRHDT, FYEKMQ (reference sequence). The CDR3: CASSFRPQIAGVSAEQYF. As DNA, the CDR3 is TGTGCCAGCAGCTTTCGACCCCAAATAGCGGGAGTATCGGCCGAGCAGTACTTC.

There are a few counts of this clone. The rearrangement uses TRBV7-2 and TRBJ2-1; 11 nucleotides align to TRBD2. The V gene's germline CDR1 is SGHTA and CDR2 FQGNSA. The V and J ends lost 0 bases and 8 bases, in that order; junction bases with no gene match: 6. The CDR3 extends over 16 amino acids. CDR3 sequence (DNA): TGTGCCAGCAGCTTAGCGATTAGCGGGGGGGGTGATGAGCAGTTCTTC. Its protein product is CASSLAISGGGDEQFF.

This clone occurred a few times. The J gene is TRBJ2-7, the V gene TRBV29-1; 10 bases are a match to TRBD1. The CDR3 is 17 amino acids. J was trimmed by 0 bases and V by 6 bases; bases with no gene match: 14. CDR1 and CDR2 from the germline V gene are SQVTM and ANQGSEA. The CDR3 sequence: CSVAGDRGLGSSYEQYF. CDR3 coding DNA: TGCAGCGTGGCGGGTGACAGGGGGCTTGGAAGCTCCTACGAGCAGTACTTC.

The table lists this clone with a few counts. The CDR3 sequence is CASSVTRVTNTGELFF. CDR3 nucleotide sequence: TGTGCCAGCAGCGTCACCAGGGTAACGAACACCGGGGAGCTGTTTTTT. The chain is built from TRBV7-9 and TRBJ2-2; tentatively, D is TRBD1 (5 bases). V lost 5 bases to trimming and J lost 0 bases, with 13 bases between them. The CDR3 has 16 residues. Germline CDR1 and CDR2: SEHNR and FQNEAQ (reference sequence).

In its sample, this clone was seen a few times. Its ends do not fully match the called genes, so a read error is possible. CDR3 region: CASSFRPLHPIYF. For the CDR3, the DNA is TGTGCCAGCAGTTTCCGCCCCCTCCACCCTATATACTTT. This rearrangement joins TRBV28 to TRBJ1-6; no clear D gene. The germline V gene encodes CDR1 MDHEN and CDR2 SYDVKM. This CDR3 region has 13 residues. The full variable domain, completed using reference TRBV28 and TRBJ1-6, is DVKVTQSSRYLVKRTGEKVFLECVQDMDHENMFWYRQDPGLGLRLIYFSYDVKMKEKGDIPEGYSVSREKKERFSLILESASTNQTSMYLCASSFRPLHPIYFGNGTRLTVT.

This clone was seen only a few times. This chain links TRBV7-3 with TRBJ2-7; 7 positions match TRBD1. V shed 6 bases, J shed 4 bases, and the junction held 9 bases outside the gene matches. The CDR3 length is 14 residues. The V gene's germline CDR1 is SGHTA and CDR2 FQGTGA. In nucleotides, the CDR3 is TGTGCCAGCAGGAATCGACAGGGCGGGTACGAGCAGTACTTC. Translation gives CASRNRQGGYEQYF.

This clone was seen more than once but under ten times. Distinct nucleotide sequences in the sample also encode this CDR3. V usage is TRBV4-2 and J usage is TRBJ2-2, with D possibly being TRBD1 (6 bases). The CDR3 contains 15 residues. Germline V gene data show CDR1 as LGHNA and CDR2 as YNFKEQ. V was pared by 0 bases and J by 1 base, with 6 bases between. The CDR3: CASSQEGQNTGELFF. CDR3 bases: TGTGCCAGCAGCCAAGAGGGACAGAACACCGGGGAGCTGTTTTTT.

This clone was counted at least ten times. The J gene is TRBJ2-5, the V gene TRBV5-4, with no clear D. Germline V gene lookup returns CDR1 SGHNT and CDR2 YYREEE (reference sequence). The CDR3 is 13 amino acids. Trimming pared 4 bases from V and 2 bases from J, leaving 9 bases between. As DNA, the CDR3 is TGTGCCAGCAGCCCGAATAGACAAGAGACCCAGTACTTC. Amino acid sequence: CASSPNRQETQYF.